This TCR beta chain was observed in a study of T-cell memory formation after mild COVID-19. As for the study in general: There were largely donor-specific TCR clusters.

One entry per CDR3 protein results from TCRdb running MiXCR on the 5' RACE reads. The sample comprises around 320,000 distinct CDR3 sequences, roughly an eighth of which are singletons, and roughly a fifth rests with the top ten. Study results and caveats: In second-wave clones peaking day 37, SARS-CoV-2 specificity remained unconfirmed.

The table lists this clonotype with a few counts. The antigen remains undetermined. This CDR3 has 15 residues. In germline, CDR1 is LGHNA, CDR2 YSLEER. V gave up 3 bases and J gave up 10 bases, with 19 bases separating them. This chain joins TRBV4-3 and TRBJ2-1, with no clear D. The TCR was taken from a man aged 18 to 29 who had mild COVID-19 (a few samples of this study predate the infection). Cell type and time point are not known. The sample was PBMCs or a T cell subset sorted from them (not recorded which). The CDR3 here is CASSHQGGVGSEQFF. The CDR3 DNA follows: TGCGCCAGCAGCCATCAAGGTGGGGTCGGATCCGAGCAGTTCTTC.